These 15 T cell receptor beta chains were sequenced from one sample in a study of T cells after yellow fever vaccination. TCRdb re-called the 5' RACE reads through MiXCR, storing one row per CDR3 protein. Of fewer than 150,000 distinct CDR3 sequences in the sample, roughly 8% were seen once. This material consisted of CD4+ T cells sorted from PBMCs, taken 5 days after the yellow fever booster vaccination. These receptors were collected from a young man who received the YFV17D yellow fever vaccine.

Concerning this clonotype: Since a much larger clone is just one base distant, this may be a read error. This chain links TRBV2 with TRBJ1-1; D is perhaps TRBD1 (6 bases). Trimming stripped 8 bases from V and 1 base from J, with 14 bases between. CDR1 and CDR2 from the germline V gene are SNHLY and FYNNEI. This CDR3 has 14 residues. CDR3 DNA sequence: TGTGCCAGCTGTGCGGGACACTCGAACACTGAAGCTTTCTTT. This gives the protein CASCAGHSNTEAFF.

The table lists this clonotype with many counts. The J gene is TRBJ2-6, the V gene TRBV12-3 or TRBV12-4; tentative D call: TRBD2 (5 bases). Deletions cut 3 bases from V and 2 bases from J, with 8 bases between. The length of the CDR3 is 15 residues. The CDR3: CASSFPGTGANVLTF. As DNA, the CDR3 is TGTGCCAGCAGTTTTCCGGGGACTGGGGCCAACGTCCTGACTTTC.

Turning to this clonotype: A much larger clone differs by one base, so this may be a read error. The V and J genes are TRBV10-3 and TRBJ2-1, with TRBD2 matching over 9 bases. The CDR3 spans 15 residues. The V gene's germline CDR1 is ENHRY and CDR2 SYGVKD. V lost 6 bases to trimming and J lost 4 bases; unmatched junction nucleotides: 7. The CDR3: CAIRPSSGAYNEQFF. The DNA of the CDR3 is TGTGCCATCAGACCGTCTAGCGGGGCATACAATGAGCAGTTCTTC.

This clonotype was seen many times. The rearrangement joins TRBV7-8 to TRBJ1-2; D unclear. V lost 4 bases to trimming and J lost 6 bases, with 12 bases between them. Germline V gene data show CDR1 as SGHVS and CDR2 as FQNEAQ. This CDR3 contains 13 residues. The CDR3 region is CASSSILADGYTF. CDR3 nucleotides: TGTGCCAGCAGCTCCATCCTCGCGGATGGCTACACCTTC.

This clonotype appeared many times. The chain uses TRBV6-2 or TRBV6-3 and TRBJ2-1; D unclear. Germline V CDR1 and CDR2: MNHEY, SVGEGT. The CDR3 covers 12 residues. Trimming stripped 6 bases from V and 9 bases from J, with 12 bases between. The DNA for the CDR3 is TGTGCCAGCAGCTATCTAGGTCGTGAGCAGTTCTTC. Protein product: CASSYLGREQFF.

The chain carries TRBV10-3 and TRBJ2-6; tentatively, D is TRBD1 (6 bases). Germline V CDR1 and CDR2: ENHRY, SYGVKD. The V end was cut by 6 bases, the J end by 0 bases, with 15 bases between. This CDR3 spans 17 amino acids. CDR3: CAISRQATFSGANVLTF. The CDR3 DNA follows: TGTGCCATCAGCCGACAGGCGACCTTCTCTGGGGCCAACGTCCTGACTTTC.

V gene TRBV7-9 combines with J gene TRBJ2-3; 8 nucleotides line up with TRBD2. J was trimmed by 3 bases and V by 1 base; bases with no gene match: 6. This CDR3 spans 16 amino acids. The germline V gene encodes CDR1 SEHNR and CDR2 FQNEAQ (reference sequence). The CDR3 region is CASSLGPGLDTDTQYF. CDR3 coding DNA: TGTGCCAGCAGCTTAGGGCCGGGACTAGATACAGATACGCAGTATTTT.

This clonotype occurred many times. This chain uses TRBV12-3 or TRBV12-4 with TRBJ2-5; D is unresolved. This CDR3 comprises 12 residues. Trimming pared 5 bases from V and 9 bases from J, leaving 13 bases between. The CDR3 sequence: CASSPRGWAQYF. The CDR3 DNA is TGTGCCAGCAGTCCCCGTGGATGGGCCCAGTACTTC.

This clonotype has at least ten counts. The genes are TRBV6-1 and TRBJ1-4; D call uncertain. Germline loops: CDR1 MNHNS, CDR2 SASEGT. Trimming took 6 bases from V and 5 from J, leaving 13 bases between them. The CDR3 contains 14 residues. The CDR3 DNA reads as TGTGCCAGCAGGGCCGGGGATCAAAATGAAAAACTGTTTTTT. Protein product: CASRAGDQNEKLFF.

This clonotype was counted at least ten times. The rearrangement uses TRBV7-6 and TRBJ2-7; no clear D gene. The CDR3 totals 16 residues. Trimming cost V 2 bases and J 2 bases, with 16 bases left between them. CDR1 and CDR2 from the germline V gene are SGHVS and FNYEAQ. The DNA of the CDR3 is TGTGCCAGCAGCTTACTCTTACCCCTTTTGGCCTACGAGCAGTACTTC. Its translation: CASSLLLPLLAYEQYF.

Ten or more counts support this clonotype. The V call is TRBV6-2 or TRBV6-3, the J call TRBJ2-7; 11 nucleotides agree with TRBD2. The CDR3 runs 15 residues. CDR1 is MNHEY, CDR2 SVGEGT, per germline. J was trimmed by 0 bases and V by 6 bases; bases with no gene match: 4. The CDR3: CASRRGTSGSYEQYF. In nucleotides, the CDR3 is TGTGCCAGCAGACGCGGGACTAGCGGCTCCTACGAGCAGTACTTC.

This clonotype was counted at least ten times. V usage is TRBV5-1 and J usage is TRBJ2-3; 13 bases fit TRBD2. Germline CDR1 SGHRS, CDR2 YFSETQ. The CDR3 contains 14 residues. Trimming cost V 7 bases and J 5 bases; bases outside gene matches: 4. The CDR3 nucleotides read TGCGCCAGCGGGGGACTAGCGGGAAGAGATACGCAGTATTTT. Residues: CASGGLAGRDTQYF.

The CDR3 DNA sequence: TGTGCCAGCAGTTACGCAGGACAGGGAAGAAGTGCTGATACGCAGTATTTT. Its protein is CASSYAGQGRSADTQYF. The V call is TRBV6-2 or TRBV6-3, the J call TRBJ2-3, with 8 bases lining up with TRBD1. Trimming at V came to 2 bases and at J to 6 bases, leaving 13 bases not matched to a gene. The CDR3 extends over 17 amino acids. The germline V gene has CDR1 MNHEY and CDR2 SVGEGT.

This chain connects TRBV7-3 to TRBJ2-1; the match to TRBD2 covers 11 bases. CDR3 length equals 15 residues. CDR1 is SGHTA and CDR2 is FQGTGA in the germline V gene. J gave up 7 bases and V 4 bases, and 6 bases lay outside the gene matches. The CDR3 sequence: CASSSTSGSGNEQFF. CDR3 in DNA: TGTGCCAGCAGCTCCACTAGCGGGAGCGGGAATGAGCAGTTCTTC.

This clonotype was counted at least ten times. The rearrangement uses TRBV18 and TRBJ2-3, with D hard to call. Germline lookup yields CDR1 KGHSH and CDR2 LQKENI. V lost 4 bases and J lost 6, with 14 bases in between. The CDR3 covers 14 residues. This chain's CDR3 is CASSQPESRDTQYF. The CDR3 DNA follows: TGTGCCAGCTCACAGCCCGAATCTCGCGATACGCAGTATTTT.